This is a list of T cell receptor beta chains from one sample in a study of control samples from healthy donors and cancer patients. Profiled with immunoSEQ multiplex PCR; TCRdb holds only in-frame clones, not every one. Of fewer than 150,000 clones listed, 90% are singletons. The specimen was blood. The source of these receptors is a man younger than 35 in good health. CDR3s include the opening cysteine and the closing phenylalanine or tryptophan. Fields, in order: D gene, clone size, J gene, V gene, CDR3 protein, CDR3 DNA. The D gene is left open where the match is weak. The listing skips clone size in some rows; elsewhere it reads once, few, many or a size class.

d_call: TRBD1; clone_size: -; j_call: TRBJ2-2; v_call: TRBV24-1; cdr3_aa: CATSDPTGGATTGELFF; cdr3_nt: TGTGCCACCAGTGACCCAACAGGGGGCGCGACCACCGGGGAGCTGTTTTTT
d_call: TRBD1; clone_size: -; j_call: TRBJ2-7; v_call: TRBV27; cdr3_aa: CASSLWDRGDEQYF; cdr3_nt: TGTGCCAGCAGTTTATGGGACAGGGGCGACGAGCAGTACTTC
d_call: TRBD1; clone_size: -; j_call: TRBJ2-3; v_call: TRBV30; cdr3_aa: CARRGQGAADTQYF; cdr3_nt: TGTGCCCGCCGGGGACAGGGGGCCGCAGATACGCAGTATTTT
d_call: -; clone_size: -; j_call: TRBJ1-5; v_call: TRBV18; cdr3_aa: CASSPDRNQPQHF; cdr3_nt: TGTGCCAGCTCACCGGACAGAAATCAGCCCCAGCATTTT
d_call: TRBD2; clone_size: -; j_call: TRBJ2-1; v_call: TRBV15; cdr3_aa: CATRLAGDNEQFF; cdr3_nt: TGTGCCACCCGCCTAGCGGGAGACAATGAGCAGTTCTTC
d_call: TRBD1; clone_size: -; j_call: TRBJ2-2; v_call: TRBV4-1; cdr3_aa: CASSQGQGAPPGELFF; cdr3_nt: TGCGCCAGCAGCCAAGGACAGGGGGCGCCCCCCGGGGAGCTGTTTTTT
d_call: -; clone_size: -; j_call: TRBJ2-5; v_call: TRBV6-5; cdr3_aa: CASSVGETQYF; cdr3_nt: TGTGCCAGCAGCGTAGGGGAGACCCAGTACTTC
d_call: -; clone_size: -; j_call: TRBJ2-1; v_call: TRBV28; cdr3_aa: CASSPTSYNEQFF; cdr3_nt: TGTGCCAGCAGTCCGACAAGCTACAATGAGCAGTTCTTC
d_call: -; clone_size: -; j_call: TRBJ2-3; v_call: TRBV20-1; cdr3_aa: CSAMVDTQYF; cdr3_nt: TGCAGTGCTATGGTAGATACGCAGTATTTT
d_call: -; clone_size: -; j_call: TRBJ1-1; v_call: TRBV27; cdr3_aa: CASRTAMNTEAFF; cdr3_nt: TGTGCCAGCAGAACCGCGATGAACACTGAAGCTTTCTTT
d_call: TRBD1; clone_size: once; j_call: TRBJ1-5; v_call: TRBV19; cdr3_aa: CASSIALGQGDQPQHF; cdr3_nt: TGTGCCAGTAGTATAGCTTTGGGACAGGGGGATCAGCCCCAGCATTTT
d_call: TRBD1; clone_size: -; j_call: TRBJ1-6; v_call: TRBV5-1; cdr3_aa: CASRLNRDRGNSPLHF; cdr3_nt: TGCGCCAGCAGACTGAACCGGGACAGGGGAAATTCACCCCTCCACTTT
d_call: TRBD2; clone_size: -; j_call: TRBJ2-5; v_call: TRBV19; cdr3_aa: CASKISGRETQYF; cdr3_nt: TGTGCCAGTAAGATCAGCGGGAGAGAGACCCAGTACTTC
d_call: -; clone_size: -; j_call: TRBJ2-4; v_call: TRBV9; cdr3_aa: CASSGTPGLPSIQYF; cdr3_nt: TGTGCCAGCAGCGGGACTCCGGGACTCCCGAGCATTCAGTACTTC
d_call: TRBD1; clone_size: -; j_call: TRBJ1-2; v_call: TRBV6-5; cdr3_aa: CASSYYGRGLNYGYTF; cdr3_nt: TGTGCCAGCAGTTACTACGGGAGGGGGCTTAACTATGGCTACACCTTC
d_call: -; clone_size: -; j_call: TRBJ2-1; v_call: TRBV2; cdr3_aa: CASSEIGVAAYNEQFF; cdr3_nt: TGTGCCAGCAGTGAAATTGGAGTAGCGGCTTACAATGAGCAGTTCTTC
d_call: TRBD2; clone_size: -; j_call: TRBJ2-1; v_call: TRBV6-2/TRBV6-3; cdr3_aa: CASSYQLAEPYNEQFF; cdr3_nt: TGTGCCAGCAGTTATCAACTAGCGGAGCCCTACAATGAGCAGTTCTTC
d_call: -; clone_size: -; j_call: TRBJ1-4; v_call: TRBV3-1/TRBV3-2; cdr3_aa: CASSQDELSNEKLFF; cdr3_nt: TGTGCCAGCAGCCAAGATGAGCTTAGTAATGAAAAACTGTTTTTT
d_call: -; clone_size: -; j_call: TRBJ2-6; v_call: TRBV7-9; cdr3_aa: CASSLEVGGGGANVLTF; cdr3_nt: TGTGCCAGCAGCTTAGAAGTAGGGGGGGGTGGGGCCAACGTCCTGACTTTC
d_call: TRBD2; clone_size: -; j_call: TRBJ2-1; v_call: TRBV7-2; cdr3_aa: CASSLLTSEPHNEQFF; cdr3_nt: TGTGCCAGCAGCTTACTGACTAGCGAACCCCACAATGAGCAGTTCTTC
d_call: -; clone_size: -; j_call: TRBJ2-2; v_call: TRBV29-1; cdr3_aa: CSLRGRNTGELFF; cdr3_nt: TGCAGCCTTAGGGGACGGAACACCGGGGAGCTGTTTTTT
d_call: TRBD1; clone_size: once; j_call: TRBJ1-2; v_call: TRBV2; cdr3_aa: CASVGQGYGYTF; cdr3_nt: TGTGCCAGCGTAGGACAGGGCTATGGCTACACCTTC
d_call: -; clone_size: -; j_call: TRBJ1-5; v_call: TRBV21-1; cdr3_aa: CASSGTGAAINQPQHF; cdr3_nt: TGTGCCAGCAGCGGGACAGGGGCTGCGATCAATCAGCCCCAGCATTTT
d_call: -; clone_size: once; j_call: TRBJ2-5; v_call: TRBV6-5; cdr3_aa: CASSSSDRQQETQYF; cdr3_nt: TGTGCCAGCAGTTCCAGCGACAGGCAACAAGAGACCCAGTACTTC
d_call: TRBD2; clone_size: -; j_call: TRBJ2-1; v_call: TRBV10-3; cdr3_aa: CAISERLAGGSSYNEQFF; cdr3_nt: TGTGCCATCAGTGAAAGGCTAGCGGGGGGGTCCTCCTACAATGAGCAGTTCTTC
d_call: -; clone_size: -; j_call: TRBJ2-3; v_call: TRBV2; cdr3_aa: CASSEFGRDLTDTQYF; cdr3_nt: TGTGCCAGCAGTGAATTCGGCAGGGACCTCACAGATACGCAGTATTTT
d_call: TRBD1; clone_size: -; j_call: TRBJ1-1; v_call: TRBV24-1; cdr3_aa: CATRAGGASTEAFF; cdr3_nt: TGTGCCACCAGAGCAGGGGGCGCGAGCACTGAAGCTTTCTTT
d_call: -; clone_size: -; j_call: TRBJ1-2; v_call: TRBV5-4; cdr3_aa: CASSLTSGNGYTF; cdr3_nt: TGTGCCAGCAGCCTCACGTCGGGCAATGGCTACACCTTC
d_call: -; clone_size: -; j_call: TRBJ2-1; v_call: TRBV6-2/TRBV6-3; cdr3_aa: CASSRRVEQFF; cdr3_nt: TGTGCCAGCAGTCGCCGGGTGGAGCAGTTCTTC
d_call: -; clone_size: -; j_call: TRBJ2-6; v_call: TRBV13; cdr3_aa: CASSLGQGANVLTF; cdr3_nt: TGTGCCAGCAGCCTCGGACAGGGGGCCAACGTCCTGACTTTC
d_call: -; clone_size: -; j_call: TRBJ2-5; v_call: TRBV7-2; cdr3_aa: CASSLGALEYF; cdr3_nt: TGTGCCAGCAGCTTAGGAGCTCTGGAGTACTTC
d_call: -; clone_size: -; j_call: TRBJ2-5; v_call: TRBV3-1/TRBV3-2; cdr3_aa: CASSQLSGYQETQYF; cdr3_nt: TGTGCCAGCAGCCAGCTATCCGGCTACCAAGAGACCCAGTACTTC
d_call: TRBD2; clone_size: -; j_call: TRBJ2-7; v_call: TRBV3-1/TRBV3-2; cdr3_aa: CASSFPGGGLQGEQYF; cdr3_nt: TGTGCCAGCAGCTTTCCGGGCGGGGGGCTTCAAGGCGAGCAGTACTTC
d_call: TRBD1; clone_size: -; j_call: TRBJ2-7; v_call: TRBV9; cdr3_aa: CASSPQGVVNEQYF; cdr3_nt: TGTGCCAGCAGCCCACAGGGGGTCGTCAACGAGCAGTACTTC
d_call: TRBD2; clone_size: -; j_call: TRBJ2-3; v_call: TRBV6-1; cdr3_aa: CASSEETSGGKDTQYF; cdr3_nt: TGTGCCAGCAGTGAGGAGACTAGCGGGGGTAAAGATACGCAGTATTTT
d_call: TRBD1; clone_size: -; j_call: TRBJ1-2; v_call: TRBV18; cdr3_aa: CASSPTGVDSIGYTF; cdr3_nt: TGTGCCAGCTCACCAACAGGGGTGGATTCAATTGGCTACACCTTC
d_call: -; clone_size: -; j_call: TRBJ2-4; v_call: TRBV28; cdr3_aa: CASSLFWTSLRGAKNIQYF; cdr3_nt: TGTGCCAGCAGTTTATTCTGGACAAGTCTGAGGGGGGCCAAAAACATTCAGTACTTC
d_call: -; clone_size: -; j_call: TRBJ1-6; v_call: TRBV10-2; cdr3_aa: CASSYGNSPLHF; cdr3_nt: TGCGCCAGCAGTTATGGGAATTCACCCCTCCACTTT
d_call: -; clone_size: once; j_call: TRBJ1-1; v_call: TRBV7-3; cdr3_aa: CASSFSGPMNTEAFF; cdr3_nt: TGTGCCAGCAGCTTCAGCGGGCCCATGAACACTGAAGCTTTCTTT
d_call: -; clone_size: -; j_call: TRBJ1-1; v_call: TRBV7-3; cdr3_aa: CASSLDGGTEAFF; cdr3_nt: TGTGCCAGCAGCCTCGATGGGGGCACTGAAGCTTTCTTT
d_call: -; clone_size: -; j_call: TRBJ2-2; v_call: TRBV11-3; cdr3_aa: CASSLYRGDRGELFF; cdr3_nt: TGTGCCAGCAGCTTATATCGAGGGGATCGCGGGGAGCTGTTTTTT
d_call: -; clone_size: once; j_call: TRBJ1-1; v_call: TRBV9; cdr3_aa: CASSVDAGGRDTEAFF; cdr3_nt: TGTGCCAGCAGCGTAGATGCGGGGGGCAGGGACACTGAAGCTTTCTTT
d_call: -; clone_size: -; j_call: TRBJ2-5; v_call: TRBV2; cdr3_aa: CASSGPHTQYF; cdr3_nt: TGTGCCAGCAGTGGGCCCCATACCCAGTACTTC
d_call: -; clone_size: -; j_call: TRBJ2-7; v_call: TRBV5-6; cdr3_aa: CASSTRETVAYEQYF; cdr3_nt: TGTGCCAGCAGCACGAGGGAGACTGTTGCCTACGAGCAGTACTTC
d_call: TRBD2; clone_size: -; j_call: TRBJ2-1; v_call: TRBV6-6; cdr3_aa: CASSSEGLAGEEKWFF; cdr3_nt: TGTGCCAGCAGTAGCGAGGGACTAGCGGGAGAAGAGAAGTGGTTCTTC
d_call: TRBD1; clone_size: -; j_call: TRBJ2-2; v_call: TRBV7-7; cdr3_aa: CASSSTTGLGELFF; cdr3_nt: TGTGCCAGCAGCTCGACGACAGGGCTCGGGGAGCTGTTTTTT
d_call: TRBD1; clone_size: -; j_call: TRBJ2-7; v_call: TRBV7-9; cdr3_aa: CASRGQSTYEQYF; cdr3_nt: TGTGCCAGCAGGGGACAGTCCACCTACGAGCAGTACTTC
d_call: TRBD2; clone_size: -; j_call: TRBJ2-3; v_call: TRBV2; cdr3_aa: CASSELAGGRDTQYF; cdr3_nt: TGTGCCAGCAGTGAACTAGCGGGAGGGAGAGATACGCAGTATTTT